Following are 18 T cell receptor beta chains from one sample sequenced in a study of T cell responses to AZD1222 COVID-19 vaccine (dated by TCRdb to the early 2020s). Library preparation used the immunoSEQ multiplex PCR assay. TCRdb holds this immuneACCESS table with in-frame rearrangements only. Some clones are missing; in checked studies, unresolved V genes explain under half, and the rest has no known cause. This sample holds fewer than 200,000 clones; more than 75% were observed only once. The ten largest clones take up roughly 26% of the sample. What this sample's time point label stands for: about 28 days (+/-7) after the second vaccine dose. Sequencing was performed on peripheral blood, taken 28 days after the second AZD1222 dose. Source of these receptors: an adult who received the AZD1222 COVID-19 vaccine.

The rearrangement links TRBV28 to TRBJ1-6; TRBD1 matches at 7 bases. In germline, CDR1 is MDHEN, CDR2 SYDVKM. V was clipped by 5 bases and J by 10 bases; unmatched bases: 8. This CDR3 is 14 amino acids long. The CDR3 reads CASSTQTGNSPLHF. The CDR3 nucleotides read TGTGCCAGCAGTACACAGACAGGGAACTCACCCCTCCACTTT.

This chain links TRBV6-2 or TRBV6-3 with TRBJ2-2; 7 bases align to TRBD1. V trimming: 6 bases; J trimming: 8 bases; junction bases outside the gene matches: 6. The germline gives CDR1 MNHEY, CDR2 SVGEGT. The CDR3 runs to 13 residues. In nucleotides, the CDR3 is TGTGCCAGCAGCCCCGCAGGGGGTGGGGAGCTGTTTTTT. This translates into CASSPAGGGELFF.

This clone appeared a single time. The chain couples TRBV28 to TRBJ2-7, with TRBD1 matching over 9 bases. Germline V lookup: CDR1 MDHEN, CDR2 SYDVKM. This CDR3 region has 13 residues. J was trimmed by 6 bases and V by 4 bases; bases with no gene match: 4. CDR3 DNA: TGTGCCAGCAGTTCCGGACAGGGGTCCGAGCAGTACTTC. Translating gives CASSSGQGSEQYF.

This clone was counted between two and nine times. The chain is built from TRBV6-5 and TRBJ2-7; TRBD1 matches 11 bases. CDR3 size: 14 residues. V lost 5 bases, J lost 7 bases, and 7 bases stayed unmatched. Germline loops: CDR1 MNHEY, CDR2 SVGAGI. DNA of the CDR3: TGTGCCAGCAGTCAGGACAGGGGGCAGCGGGAGCAGTACTTC. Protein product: CASSQDRGQREQYF.

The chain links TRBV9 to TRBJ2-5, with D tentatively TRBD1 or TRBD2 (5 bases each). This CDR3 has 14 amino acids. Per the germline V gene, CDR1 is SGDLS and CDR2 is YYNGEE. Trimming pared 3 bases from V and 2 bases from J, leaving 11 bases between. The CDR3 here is CASSAWDEQETQYF. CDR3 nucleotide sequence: TGTGCCAGCAGCGCCTGGGACGAGCAAGAGACCCAGTACTTC.

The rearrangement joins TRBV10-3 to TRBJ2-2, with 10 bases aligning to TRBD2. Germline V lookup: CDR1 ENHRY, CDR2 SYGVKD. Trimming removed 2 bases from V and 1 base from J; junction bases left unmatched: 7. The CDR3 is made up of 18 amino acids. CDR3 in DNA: TGTGCCATCAGTGAGACCGGACTAGCGGCCCAGAACACCGGGGAGCTGTTTTTT. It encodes CAISETGLAAQNTGELFF.

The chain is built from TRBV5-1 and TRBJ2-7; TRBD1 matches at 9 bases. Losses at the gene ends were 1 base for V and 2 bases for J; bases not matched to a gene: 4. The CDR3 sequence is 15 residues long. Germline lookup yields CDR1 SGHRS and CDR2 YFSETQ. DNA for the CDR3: TGCGCCAGCAGCTTGACAGGACAGGGGCCCTACGAGCAGTACTTC. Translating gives CASSLTGQGPYEQYF.

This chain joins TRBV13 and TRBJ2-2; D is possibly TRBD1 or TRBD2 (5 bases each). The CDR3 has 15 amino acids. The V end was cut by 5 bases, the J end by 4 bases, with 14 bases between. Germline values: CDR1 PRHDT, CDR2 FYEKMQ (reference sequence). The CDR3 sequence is CASSRTGTGTGELFF. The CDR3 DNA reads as TGTGCCAGCAGCCGAACGGGGACCGGCACCGGGGAGCTGTTTTTT.

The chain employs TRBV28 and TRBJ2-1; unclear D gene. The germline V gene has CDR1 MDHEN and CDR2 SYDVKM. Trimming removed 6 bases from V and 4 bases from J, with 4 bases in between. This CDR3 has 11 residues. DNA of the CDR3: TGTGCCAGCAGACGATACAATGAGCAGTTCTTC. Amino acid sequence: CASRRYNEQFF.

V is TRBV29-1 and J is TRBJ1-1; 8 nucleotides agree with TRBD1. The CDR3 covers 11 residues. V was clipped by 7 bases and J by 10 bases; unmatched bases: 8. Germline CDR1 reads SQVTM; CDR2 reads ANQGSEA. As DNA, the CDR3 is TGCAGCGCCCAACCGGACAGGGTAGCTTTCTTT. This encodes CSAQPDRVAFF.

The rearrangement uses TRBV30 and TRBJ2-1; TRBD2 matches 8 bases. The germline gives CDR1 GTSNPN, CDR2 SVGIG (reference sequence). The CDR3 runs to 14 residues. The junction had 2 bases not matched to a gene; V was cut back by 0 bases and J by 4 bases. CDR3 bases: TGTGCCTGGAGTGTACTAGCGGTGTACAATGAGCAGTTCTTC. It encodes CAWSVLAVYNEQFF.

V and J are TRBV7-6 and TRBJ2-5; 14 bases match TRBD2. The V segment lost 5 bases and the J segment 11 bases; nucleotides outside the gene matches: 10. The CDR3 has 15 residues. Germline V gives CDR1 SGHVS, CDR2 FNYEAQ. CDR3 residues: CASSTSGTSGGLQYF. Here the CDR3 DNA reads TGTGCCAGCAGCACCTCCGGGACTAGCGGGGGTTTGCAGTACTTC.

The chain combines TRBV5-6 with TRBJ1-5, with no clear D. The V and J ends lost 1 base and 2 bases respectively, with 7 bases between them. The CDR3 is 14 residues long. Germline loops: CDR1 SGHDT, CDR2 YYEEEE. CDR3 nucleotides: TGTGCCAGCAGCTTGAGTCAGGGCAATCAGCCCCAGCATTTT. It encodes CASSLSQGNQPQHF.

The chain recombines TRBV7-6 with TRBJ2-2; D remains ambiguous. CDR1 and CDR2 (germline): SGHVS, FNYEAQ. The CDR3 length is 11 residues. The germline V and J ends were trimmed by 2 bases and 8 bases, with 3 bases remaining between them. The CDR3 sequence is CASSLMGELFF. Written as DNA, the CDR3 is TGTGCCAGCAGCTTAATGGGGGAGCTGTTTTTT.

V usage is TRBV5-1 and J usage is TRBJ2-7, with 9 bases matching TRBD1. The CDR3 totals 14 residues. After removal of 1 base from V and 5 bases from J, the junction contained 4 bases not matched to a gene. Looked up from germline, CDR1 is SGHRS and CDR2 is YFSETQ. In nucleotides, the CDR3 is TGCGCCAGCAGCTTGCGGGACAGGGACCACGAGCAGTACTTC. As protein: CASSLRDRDHEQYF.

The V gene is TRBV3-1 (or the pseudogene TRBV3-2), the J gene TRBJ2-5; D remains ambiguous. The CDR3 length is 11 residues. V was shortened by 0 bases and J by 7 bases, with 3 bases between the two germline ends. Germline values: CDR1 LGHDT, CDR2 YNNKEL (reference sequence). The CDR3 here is CASSQELTQYF. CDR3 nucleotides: TGTGCCAGCAGCCAAGAGTTGACCCAGTACTTC.

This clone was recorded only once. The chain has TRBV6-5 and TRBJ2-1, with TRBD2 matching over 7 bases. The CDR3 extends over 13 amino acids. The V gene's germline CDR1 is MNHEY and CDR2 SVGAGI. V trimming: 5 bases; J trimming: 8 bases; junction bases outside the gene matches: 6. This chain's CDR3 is CASSTPGGDEQFF. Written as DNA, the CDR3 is TGTGCCAGCAGTACCCCGGGGGGAGATGAGCAGTTCTTC.

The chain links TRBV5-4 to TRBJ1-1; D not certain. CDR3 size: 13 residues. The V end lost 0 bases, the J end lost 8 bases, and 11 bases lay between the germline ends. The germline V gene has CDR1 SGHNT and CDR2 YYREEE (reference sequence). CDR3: CASSLERRPEAFF. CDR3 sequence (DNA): TGTGCCAGCAGCTTGGAAAGGAGGCCAGAAGCTTTCTTT.